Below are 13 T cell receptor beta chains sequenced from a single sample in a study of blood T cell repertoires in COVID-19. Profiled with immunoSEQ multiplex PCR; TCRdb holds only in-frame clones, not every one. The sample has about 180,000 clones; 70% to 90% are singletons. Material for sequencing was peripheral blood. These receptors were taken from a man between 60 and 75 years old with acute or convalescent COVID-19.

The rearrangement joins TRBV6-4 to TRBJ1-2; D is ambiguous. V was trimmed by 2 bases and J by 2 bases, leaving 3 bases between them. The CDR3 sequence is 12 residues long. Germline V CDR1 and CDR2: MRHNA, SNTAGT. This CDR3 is CASSDGNYGYTF. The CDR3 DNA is TGTGCCAGCAGTGACGGCAACTATGGCTACACCTTC.

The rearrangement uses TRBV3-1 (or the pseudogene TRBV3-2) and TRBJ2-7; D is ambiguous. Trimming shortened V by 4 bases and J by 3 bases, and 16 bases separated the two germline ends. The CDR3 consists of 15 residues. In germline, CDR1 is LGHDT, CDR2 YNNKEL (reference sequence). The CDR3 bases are TGTGCCAGCAGCCTTCCAACAAAAACCTTCTACGAGCAGTACTTC. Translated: CASSLPTKTFYEQYF.

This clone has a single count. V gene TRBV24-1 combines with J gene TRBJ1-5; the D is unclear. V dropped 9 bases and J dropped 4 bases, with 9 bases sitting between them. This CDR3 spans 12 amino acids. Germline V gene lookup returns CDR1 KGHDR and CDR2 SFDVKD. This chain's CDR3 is CATASGNQPQHF. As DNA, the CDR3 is TGTGCCACCGCGTCCGGGAATCAGCCCCAGCATTTT.

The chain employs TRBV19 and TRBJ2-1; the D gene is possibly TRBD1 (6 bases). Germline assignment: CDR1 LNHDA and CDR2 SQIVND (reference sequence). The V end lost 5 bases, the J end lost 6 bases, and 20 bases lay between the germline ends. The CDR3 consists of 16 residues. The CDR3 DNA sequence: TGTGCCAGTAGTGTAAAGGGGGTTCGAAGTCGCAATGAGCAGTTCTTC. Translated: CASSVKGVRSRNEQFF.

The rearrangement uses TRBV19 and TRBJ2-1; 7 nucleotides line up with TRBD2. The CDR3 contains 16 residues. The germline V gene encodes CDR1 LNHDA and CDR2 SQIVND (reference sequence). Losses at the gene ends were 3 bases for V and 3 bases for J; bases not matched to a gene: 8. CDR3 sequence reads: CASSIGRTRVYNEQFF. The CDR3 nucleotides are TGTGCCAGTAGTATCGGGCGGACTAGGGTCTACAATGAGCAGTTCTTC.

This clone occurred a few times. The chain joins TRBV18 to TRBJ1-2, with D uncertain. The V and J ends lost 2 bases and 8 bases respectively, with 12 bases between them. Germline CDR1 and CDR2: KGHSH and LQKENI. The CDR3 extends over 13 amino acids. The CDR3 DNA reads TGTGCCAGCTCACCATCGAGGGCTGAAGGCTACACCTTC. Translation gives CASSPSRAEGYTF.

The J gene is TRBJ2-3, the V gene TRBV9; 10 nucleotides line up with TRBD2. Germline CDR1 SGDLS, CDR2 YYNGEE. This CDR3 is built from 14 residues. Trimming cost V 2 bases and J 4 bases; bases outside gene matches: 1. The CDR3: CASSVSGRSDTQYF. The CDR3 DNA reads TGTGCCAGCAGCGTTAGCGGGAGGTCAGATACGCAGTATTTT.

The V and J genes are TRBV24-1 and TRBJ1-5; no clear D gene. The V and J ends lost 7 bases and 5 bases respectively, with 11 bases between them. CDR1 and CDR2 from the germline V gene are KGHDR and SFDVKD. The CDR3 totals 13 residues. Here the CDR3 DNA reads TGTGCCACCAGAATAAAGAGCCATCAGCCCCAGCATTTT. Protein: CATRIKSHQPQHF.

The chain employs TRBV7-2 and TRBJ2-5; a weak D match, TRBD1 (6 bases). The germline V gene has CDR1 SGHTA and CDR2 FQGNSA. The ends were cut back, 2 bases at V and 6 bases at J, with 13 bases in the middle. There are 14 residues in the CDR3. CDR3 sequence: CASSLQGWEQTQYF. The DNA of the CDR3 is TGTGCCAGCAGCTTACAGGGGTGGGAGCAGACCCAGTACTTC.

CDR3 nucleotides: TGTGCCAGCACAGCGGGAGGTTTCGGGGAGCTGTTTTTT. This gives the protein CASTAGGFGELFF. V usage is TRBV7-6 and J usage is TRBJ2-2; 9 bases agree with TRBD2. Germline-derived CDR1 and CDR2 are SGHVS and FNYEAQ. This CDR3 has 13 amino acids. Trimming cost V 7 bases and J 7 bases; bases outside gene matches: 4.

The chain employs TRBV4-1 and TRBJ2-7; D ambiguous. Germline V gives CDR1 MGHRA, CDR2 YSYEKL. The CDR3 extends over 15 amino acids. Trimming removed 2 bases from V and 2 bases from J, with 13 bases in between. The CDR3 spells CASSQIPAVPYEQYF. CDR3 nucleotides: TGCGCCAGCAGCCAAATCCCCGCAGTACCCTACGAGCAGTACTTC.

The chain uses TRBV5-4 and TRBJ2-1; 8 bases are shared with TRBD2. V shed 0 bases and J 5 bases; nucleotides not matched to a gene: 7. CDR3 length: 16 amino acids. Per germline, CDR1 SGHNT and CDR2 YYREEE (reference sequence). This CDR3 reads CASSLGGTRGDNEQFF. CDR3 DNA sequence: TGTGCCAGCAGCTTGGGCGGGACTAGGGGGGACAATGAGCAGTTCTTC. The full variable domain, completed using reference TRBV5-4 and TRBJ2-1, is ETGVTQSPTHLIKTRGQQVTLRCSSQSGHNTVSWYQQALGQGPQFIFQYYREEENGRGNFPPRFSGLQFPNYSSELNVNALELDDSALYLCASSLGGTRGDNEQFFGPGTRLTVL.

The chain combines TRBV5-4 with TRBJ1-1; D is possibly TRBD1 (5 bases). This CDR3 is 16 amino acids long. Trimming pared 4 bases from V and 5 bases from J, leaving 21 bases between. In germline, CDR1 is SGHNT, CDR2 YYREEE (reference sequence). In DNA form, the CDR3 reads TGTGCCAGCAGCCCTCGGGGCGGGGGATCTTGGACTGAAGCTTTCTTT. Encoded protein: CASSPRGGGSWTEAFF.